These 3 T cell receptor beta chains were all obtained from the same sample, sequenced in a study of neurological immune-mediated disorders. Via MiXCR, TCRdb re-called the 5' RACE reads, giving one row per CDR3 protein. The sample lists roughly 30,000 distinct CDR3 sequences, over 4% occurring once. The specimen sequenced was PBMCs. The origin of the receptors is a man between 18 and 29 years old in good health.

This rearrangement joins TRBV18 to TRBJ1-4; unclear D gene. Germline V lookup: CDR1 KGHSH, CDR2 LQKENI. The CDR3 spans 16 residues. V was pared by 2 bases and J by 6 bases, with 16 bases between. The CDR3: CASSPRRQARDEKLFF. The CDR3 region has the DNA TGTGCCAGCTCACCAAGGAGACAAGCTAGAGATGAAAAACTGTTTTTT.

This clonotype was seen ten or more times. The rearrangement joins TRBV4-2 to TRBJ1-1, with a weak D call TRBD1 (5 bases). Trimming pared 0 bases from V and 3 bases from J, leaving 14 bases between. The CDR3 sequence is 16 residues long. Germline V lookup: CDR1 LGHNA, CDR2 YNFKEQ. Here the CDR3 reads CASSQDHRDGYTEAFF. For the CDR3, the DNA is TGTGCCAGCAGCCAAGACCACCGGGACGGATACACTGAAGCTTTCTTT.

This clonotype was observed many times. The V gene is TRBV6-5, the J gene TRBJ2-3; 11 nucleotides align to TRBD2. Looked up from germline, CDR1 is MNHEY and CDR2 is SVGAGI. Trimming removed 6 bases from V and 4 bases from J; junction bases left unmatched: 6. This CDR3 is 15 amino acids long. DNA for the CDR3: TGTGCCAGCAGGAATAGCGGGGGGGCCTCAGATACGCAGTATTTT. Its protein is CASRNSGGASDTQYF.